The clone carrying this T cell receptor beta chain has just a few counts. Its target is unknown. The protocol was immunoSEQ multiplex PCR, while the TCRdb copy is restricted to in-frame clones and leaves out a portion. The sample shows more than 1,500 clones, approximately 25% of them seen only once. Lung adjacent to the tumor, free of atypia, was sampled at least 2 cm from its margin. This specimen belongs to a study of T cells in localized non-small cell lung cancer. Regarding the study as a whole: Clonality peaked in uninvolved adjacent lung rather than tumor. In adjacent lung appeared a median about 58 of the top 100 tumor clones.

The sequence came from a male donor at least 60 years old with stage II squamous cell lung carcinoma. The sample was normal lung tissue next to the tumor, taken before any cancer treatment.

Written as DNA, the CDR3 is TGTGCCAGCAGGGATACTAGCGGGAGAAACATTCAGTACTTC. Translation: CASRDTSGRNIQYF. The chain links TRBV9 to TRBJ2-4; 11 bases match TRBD2. V dropped 5 bases and J dropped 6; count of bases not matched to a gene: 4. The germline CDR1 and CDR2 sequences are SGDLS and YYNGEE. The length of the CDR3 is 14 residues.